These 30 T cell receptor beta chains were sequenced from one sample in a study of T cells in Graves' hyperthyroidism and ophthalmopathy. The investigators amplified TCR beta CDR3 regions from RNA transcripts. HTBI primers were used for first-round RT-PCR of the TCR CDR3. TCRdb reprocessed the multiplex PCR reads with MiXCR, giving one entry per CDR3 protein. The data show fewer than 550,000 distinct CDR3 sequences, with around a quarter seen just once and approximately 10% held by the top ten. What was sequenced was blood. The receptors originated from a woman aged 30 to 39 with Graves' ophthalmopathy.

This clonotype was found many times. This rearrangement joins TRBV6-2 or TRBV6-3 to TRBJ1-3; no firm D call. Trimming cost V 3 bases and J 0 bases, with 18 bases left between them. The CDR3 covers 18 residues. Germline V CDR1 and CDR2: MNHEY, SVGEGT. The CDR3 DNA reads as TGTGCCAGCAGTTATAGTCTCCGGACGGAGAGCTCTGGAAACACCATATATTTT. Its translation: CASSYSLRTESSGNTIYF.

This clonotype was seen repeatedly, ten times or more. The chain has TRBV28 and TRBJ2-7, with TRBD1 identical over 7 bases. The V gene end was trimmed by 3 bases and the J gene end by 5 bases; junction bases not matched to a gene: 7. Germline CDR1 reads MDHEN; CDR2 reads SYDVKM. This CDR3 has 14 amino acids. CDR3 sequence reads: CASSFHDRANEQYF. The CDR3 region has the DNA TGTGCCAGCAGTTTCCACGACAGGGCCAACGAGCAGTACTTC.

The V gene is TRBV6-1, the J gene TRBJ2-2; tentative D call: TRBD2 (5 bases). Germline V gene lookup returns CDR1 MNHNS and CDR2 SASEGT. Trimming took 6 bases from V and 9 from J, leaving 17 bases between them. The CDR3 spans 14 residues. CDR3 protein: CASREVEFSRELFF. In nucleotides, the CDR3 is TGTGCCAGCAGGGAGGTAGAATTTTCCAGGGAGCTGTTTTTT.

For this clonotype: Mismatch with germline at one junction end may stem from a read error. This rearrangement joins TRBV6-1 to TRBJ2-7; 9 positions match TRBD1. Germline V gives CDR1 MNHNS, CDR2 SASEGT. This CDR3 is 15 amino acids long. DNA of the CDR3: TGTGCCAGCAGTGGGGACAGGGTCTATTCCTACGATCAGTACTTC. Protein product: CASSGDRVYSYDQYF.

This clonotype appeared once. The CDR3 nucleotides read TGTGCCAGCAGCTCCGGAGGAAGCTACACCTTC. It yields the protein CASSSGGSYTF. The chain recombines TRBV7-3 with TRBJ1-2, with D unclear. The CDR3 spans 11 residues. The V gene lost 4 bases and the J gene lost 9 bases, with 9 bases spanning the gap. CDR1 is SGHTA, CDR2 FQGTGA, per germline.

This clonotype was recorded a few times. The chain carries TRBV7-3 and TRBJ2-3; D gene uncertain. Germline V gives CDR1 SGHTA, CDR2 FQGTGA. The CDR3 has 14 residues. Trimming cost V 4 bases and J 4 bases, with 12 bases left between them. The CDR3 loop reads CASSSSAGADTQYF. The CDR3 bases are TGTGCCAGCAGCTCGTCGGCCGGCGCAGATACGCAGTATTTT.

This clonotype has a count of ten or more. The rearrangement uses TRBV6-1 and TRBJ2-7; D may match TRBD1 or TRBD2 (6 bases each). The CDR3 spans 18 residues. CDR1 and CDR2 from the germline V gene are MNHNS and SASEGT. The V gene lost 4 bases and the J gene lost 3 bases, with 25 bases spanning the gap. The CDR3 DNA follows: TGTGCCAGCAGTGGCGGTAGGGGGGTCGGCGGAAAAATCTACGAGCAGTACTTC. It yields the protein CASSGGRGVGGKIYEQYF.

This chain connects TRBV7-9 to TRBJ2-7; D is undetermined. The V gene lost 5 bases and the J gene lost 6 bases, with 11 bases spanning the gap. The germline CDR1 and CDR2 sequences are SEHNR and FQNEAQ (reference sequence). This CDR3 comprises 12 residues. CDR3 sequence reads: CASSLANGEQYF. The CDR3 DNA reads as TGTGCCAGCAGCCTCGCGAATGGCGAGCAGTACTTC.

The table lists this clonotype with a few counts. This may stem from a read error, because a much larger clone lies one nucleotide away. This rearrangement joins TRBV6-5 to TRBJ1-1; D possibly corresponds to TRBD1 (5 bases). The CDR3 has 14 residues. CDR1 and CDR2 from the germline V gene are MNHEY and SVGAGI. CDR3: CASSYGTGGTEACF. DNA for the CDR3: TGTGCCAGCAGTTACGGGACGGGAGGCACTGAAGCTTGCTTT.

In this sample, this clonotype turned up many times. The chain carries TRBV6-1 and TRBJ1-5; D gene unclear. Trimming stripped 1 base from V and 6 bases from J, with 13 bases between. CDR3 length: 15 amino acids. Germline CDR1 MNHNS, CDR2 SASEGT. The CDR3 DNA follows: TGTGCCAGCAGTGAAGATTATCCAGGCTCTCAGCCCCAGCATTTT. It is translated as CASSEDYPGSQPQHF.

The table lists this clonotype with many counts. The chain recombines TRBV19 with TRBJ2-7; possibly TRBD1 or TRBD2 for D (5 bases each). Looked up from germline, CDR1 is LNHDA and CDR2 is SQIVND (reference sequence). The CDR3 length is 14 residues. V dropped 9 bases and J dropped 4 bases, with 19 bases sitting between them. The CDR3 loop is CASQDSGSSYEQYF. The CDR3 DNA sequence: TGTGCCAGCCAAGACAGCGGCAGTTCGTACGAGCAGTACTTC.

At least ten counts were recorded for this clonotype. The rearrangement links TRBV2 to TRBJ2-7, with D possibly being TRBD1 (5 bases). The CDR3 has 14 amino acids. Trimming removed 5 bases from V and 3 bases from J, with 14 bases in between. Germline CDR1 SNHLY, CDR2 FYNNEI. DNA of the CDR3: TGTGCCAGCAGTATTGACAGTTTCCTCTACGAGCAGTACTTC. This encodes CASSIDSFLYEQYF.

J is TRBJ2-7 and V is TRBV7-2; possible D gene TRBD2, 6 bases. The CDR3 length is 14 residues. Germline V gives CDR1 SGHTA, CDR2 FQGNSA. With 2 bases removed from V and 5 bases from J, the gap between germline ends came to 13 bases. CDR3 nucleotide sequence: TGTGCCAGCAGCTTAACCCATGGGAGGAACGAGCAGTACTTC. Amino acid sequence: CASSLTHGRNEQYF. The full variable domain, its missing parts supplied by reference TRBV7-2 and TRBJ2-7, is GAGVSQSPSNKVTEKGKDVELRCDPISGHTALYWYRQSLGQGLEFLIYFQGNSAPDKSGLPSDRFSAERTGGSVSTLTIQRTQQEDSAVYLCASSLTHGRNEQYFGPGTRLTVT.

This clonotype has at least ten counts. The chain links TRBV2 to TRBJ2-7; the match to TRBD1 covers 8 bases. The ends lost 6 bases at V and 6 bases at J; junction bases unmatched: 10. CDR3 size: 14 residues. Germline CDR1 reads SNHLY; CDR2 reads FYNNEI. CDR3: CASRGQGAYFEQYF. In DNA, the CDR3 is TGTGCCAGCAGAGGGCAGGGGGCCTATTTCGAGCAGTACTTC.

This clonotype was recorded many times. The gene calls are TRBV20-1 and TRBJ1-2; no definite D call. Trimming removed 3 bases at V and 4 bases at J, with 18 bases between. The germline gives CDR1 DFQATT, CDR2 SNEGSKA (reference sequence). CDR3 length: 15 residues. The CDR3 protein is CSASSRTQAIYGYTF. For the CDR3, the DNA is TGCAGTGCTAGTTCCCGGACGCAGGCGATCTATGGCTACACCTTC.

This chain links TRBV2 with TRBJ1-2; no reliable D call. Trimming removed 7 bases from V and 1 base from J, with 10 bases in between. This CDR3 has 13 residues. Germline loops: CDR1 SNHLY, CDR2 FYNNEI. CDR3 protein: CASKSALNYGYTF. DNA of the CDR3: TGTGCCAGCAAAAGCGCCCTTAACTATGGCTACACCTTC.

In this sample, this clonotype turned up many times. The V call is TRBV2, the J call TRBJ2-7; a possible D gene is TRBD1 (5 bases). This CDR3 contains 12 residues. The V and J ends lost 7 bases and 0 bases respectively, with 7 bases between them. Germline CDR1 and CDR2: SNHLY and FYNNEI. In nucleotides, the CDR3 is TGTGCCAGCACCAGGGCCTCCTACGAGCAGTACTTC. This sequence encodes CASTRASYEQYF.

Only a few counts were recorded for this clonotype. V and J are TRBV14 and TRBJ1-2, with 8 nucleotides matching TRBD1. The ends lost 2 bases at V and 6 bases at J; junction bases unmatched: 8. There are 15 residues in the CDR3. The germline V gene encodes CDR1 SGHDN and CDR2 FVKESK. The CDR3 sequence: CASSQFVTGAHGYTF. The DNA of the CDR3 is TGTGCCAGCAGCCAATTTGTGACAGGGGCCCATGGCTACACCTTC.

This clonotype showed up just a few times. The V and J genes are TRBV12-3 or TRBV12-4 and TRBJ1-6, with D unclear. CDR3 length: 17 amino acids. Trimming pared 7 bases from V and 0 bases from J, leaving 16 bases between. The CDR3 sequence: CASTILQHSSYNSPLHF. The CDR3 coding sequence is TGTGCCAGCACCATCCTACAGCACAGCTCCTATAATTCACCCCTCCACTTT.

This clonotype was seen repeatedly, ten times or more. The rearrangement joins TRBV7-2 to TRBJ2-5; 7 bases are shared with TRBD2. The junction had 8 bases not matched to a gene; V was cut back by 5 bases and J by 5 bases. CDR1 is SGHTA and CDR2 is FQGNSA in the germline V gene. This CDR3 is 14 amino acids long. CDR3 loop: CASSPHGGGETQYF. The CDR3 DNA is TGTGCCAGCAGCCCCCACGGGGGAGGGGAGACCCAGTACTTC.

This clonotype was observed at least ten times. The V and J genes are TRBV6-2 or TRBV6-3 and TRBJ2-7, with D possibly TRBD1 on 5 matching bases. The V and J ends lost 0 bases and 0 bases respectively, with 15 bases between them. The CDR3 covers 17 residues. Germline lookup yields CDR1 MNHEY and CDR2 SVGEGT. Written as DNA, the CDR3 is TGTGCCAGCAGTTACTCTCCGGCCTGGGGCCCCTCCTACGAGCAGTACTTC. It translates to CASSYSPAWGPSYEQYF.

The rearrangement joins TRBV5-6 to TRBJ2-7; 7 bases match TRBD2. Germline loops: CDR1 SGHDT, CDR2 YYEEEE. Trimming took 4 bases from V and 5 from J; bases not matched to a gene: 9. CDR3 length: 14 amino acids. CDR3 nucleotide sequence: TGTGCCAGCAGCCCACCTCAGGGAGGGGACGAGCAGTACTTC. Protein sequence: CASSPPQGGDEQYF.

This clonotype occurred many times. V usage is TRBV27 and J usage is TRBJ1-5; TRBD1 agrees at 8 bases. The trim removed 5 bases at V and 7 bases at J, leaving 7 bases unmatched. This CDR3 region has 14 residues. CDR1 and CDR2 (germline): MNHEY, SMNVEV (reference sequence). CDR3 region: CASSPDRVRQPQHF. The CDR3 region has the DNA TGTGCCAGCAGTCCGGACAGGGTAAGGCAGCCCCAGCATTTT.

The rearrangement links TRBV24-1 to TRBJ2-3; the match to TRBD2 covers 11 bases. V was clipped by 10 bases and J by 2 bases; unmatched bases: 1. CDR3 length equals 13 residues. Germline CDR1 and CDR2: KGHDR and SFDVKD. CDR3 coding DNA: TGTGCCACTAGCGGGAGGGTCACAGATACGCAGTATTTT. Translation gives CATSGRVTDTQYF.

To note about this clonotype: As the CDR3 is not closed by the conserved phenylalanine or tryptophan, this likely results from a read error. This chain joins TRBV12-3 or TRBV12-4 and TRBJ1-3; the D is unclear. Trimming took 4 bases from V and 4 from J, leaving 14 bases between them. This CDR3 contains 15 residues. CDR3 DNA sequence: TGTGCCAGCAGTTCCACTAGGGAGTCCGGAAACACCATATATTAT. Amino acids: CASSSTRESGNTIYY.

This clonotype was found many times. The chain combines TRBV12-3 or TRBV12-4 with TRBJ1-2; no reliable D call. V was pared by 1 base and J by 7 bases, with 10 bases between. This CDR3 is 13 amino acids long. In nucleotides, the CDR3 is TGTGCCAGCAGTTTAGTTGACTCGAGTGGCTACACCTTC. Its protein is CASSLVDSSGYTF.

This clonotype showed up just a few times. This rearrangement joins TRBV5-6 to TRBJ1-1, with 8 nucleotides matching TRBD1. This CDR3 comprises 12 residues. V lost 3 bases, J lost 7 bases, and 2 bases stayed unmatched. Per the germline V gene, CDR1 is SGHDT and CDR2 is YYEEEE. CDR3 coding DNA: TGTGCCAGCAGCTCACAGGGGGGTGAAGCTTTCTTT. Translation: CASSSQGGEAFF.

This clonotype was observed many times. The rearrangement joins TRBV30 to TRBJ1-2, with TRBD1 matching 8 bases. The germline V gene encodes CDR1 GTSNPN and CDR2 SVGIG (reference sequence). The CDR3 covers 12 residues. V lost 3 bases and J lost 13; bases outside the gene matches: 10. The CDR3 region is CAWRTDRGKFTF. CDR3 sequence (DNA): TGTGCCTGGAGGACTGACAGGGGAAAGTTCACCTTC.

This clonotype was counted only a few times. The V gene is TRBV7-9, the J gene TRBJ1-1, with 7 bases fitting TRBD1. Trimming at V came to 2 bases and at J to 6 bases, leaving 3 bases not matched to a gene. This CDR3 is built from 13 residues. Looked up from germline, CDR1 is SEHNR and CDR2 is FQNEAQ (reference sequence). CDR3 DNA: TGTGCCAGCAGCTTAAGAGGGGGCGCTGAAGCTTTCTTT. It codes for CASSLRGGAEAFF.

There are many counts of this clonotype. J is TRBJ1-2 and V is TRBV7-9, with D maybe TRBD1 (5 bases). This CDR3 has 13 amino acids. V lost 5 bases to trimming and J lost 6 bases, with 13 bases between them. Germline CDR1 is SEHNR and CDR2 is FQNEAQ (reference sequence). CDR3 sequence reads: CASSHLRGDGYTF. The CDR3 nucleotides are TGTGCCAGCAGCCACCTGAGGGGTGATGGCTACACCTTC. The full variable domain, completed using reference TRBV7-9 and TRBJ1-2, is DTGVSQNPRHKITKRGQNVTFRCDPISEHNRLYWYRQTLGQGPEFLTYFQNEAQLEKSRLLSDRFSAERPKGSFSTLEIQRTEQGDSAMYLCASSHLRGDGYTFGSGTRLTVV.